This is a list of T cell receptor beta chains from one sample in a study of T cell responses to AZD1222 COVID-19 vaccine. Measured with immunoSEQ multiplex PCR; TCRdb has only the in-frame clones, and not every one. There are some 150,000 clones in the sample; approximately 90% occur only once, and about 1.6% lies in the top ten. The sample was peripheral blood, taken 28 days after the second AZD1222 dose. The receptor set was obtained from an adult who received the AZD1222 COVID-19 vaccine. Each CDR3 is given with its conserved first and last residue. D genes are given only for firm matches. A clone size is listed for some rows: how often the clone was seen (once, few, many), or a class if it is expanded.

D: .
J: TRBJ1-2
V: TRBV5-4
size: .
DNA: TGTGCCAGCAGCTTGGCGGGGGGCTCTAACTATGGCTACACCTTC
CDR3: CASSLAGGSNYGYTF

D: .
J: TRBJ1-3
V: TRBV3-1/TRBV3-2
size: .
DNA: TGTGCCAGCAGCCTTCTATCGGGGCCTATCTCTGGAAACACCATATATTTT
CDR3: CASSLLSGPISGNTIYF

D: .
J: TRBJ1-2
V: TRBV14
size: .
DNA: TGTGCCAGCAGCCAAGTGGGCGGACGGGAAAACTATGGCTACACCTTC
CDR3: CASSQVGGRENYGYTF

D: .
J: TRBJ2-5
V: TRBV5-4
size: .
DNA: TGTGCCAGCAGTTTCCCCTCAGAGACCCAGTACTTC
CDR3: CASSFPSETQYF

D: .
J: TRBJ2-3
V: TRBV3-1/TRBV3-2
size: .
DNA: TGTGCCAGCAGCCAACAGGCTACGCAGTATTTT
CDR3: CASSQQATQYF

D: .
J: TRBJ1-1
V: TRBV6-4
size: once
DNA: TGTGCCAGCAGTGACCAGGCAGGGAACACTGAAGCTTTCTTT
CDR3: CASSDQAGNTEAFF

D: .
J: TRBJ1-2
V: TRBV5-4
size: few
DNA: TGTGCCAGCAGCCTTGGGTCGGCCCTCGGCTATGGCTACACCTTC
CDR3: CASSLGSALGYGYTF

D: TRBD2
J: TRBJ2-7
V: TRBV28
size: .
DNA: TGTGCCAGCTGTATACTAGCGGGAAGGGAGCAGTACTTC
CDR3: CASCILAGREQYF

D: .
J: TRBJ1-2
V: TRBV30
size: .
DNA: TGTGCAAACAGGAGGGGAGATGGCTACACCTTC
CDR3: CANRRGDGYTF

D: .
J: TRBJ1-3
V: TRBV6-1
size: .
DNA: TGTGCCAGCAGTGAAGGTCTCTCTGGAAACACCATATATTTT
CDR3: CASSEGLSGNTIYF

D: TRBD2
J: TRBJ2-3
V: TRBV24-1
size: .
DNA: TGTGCCACCAGTGAGCCCCTAGCGGGAGGTCTGGATACGCAGTATTTT
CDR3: CATSEPLAGGLDTQYF

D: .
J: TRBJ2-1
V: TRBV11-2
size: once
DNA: TGTGCCAGCAGCTCCAGTGGGGGGACTCGCTACAATGAGCAGTTCTTC
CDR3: CASSSSGGTRYNEQFF

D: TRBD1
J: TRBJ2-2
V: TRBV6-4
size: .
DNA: TGTGCCGCCCGGGACAGGCTAACCGGGGAGCTGTTTTTT
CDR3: CAARDRLTGELFF

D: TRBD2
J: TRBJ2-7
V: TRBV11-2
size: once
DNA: TGTGCCAGCAGCTTAGAGGGGCCCGGAGTAGCGGGACTATTGGAGCAGTACTTC
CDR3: CASSLEGPGVAGLLEQYF

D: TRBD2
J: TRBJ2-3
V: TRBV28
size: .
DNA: TGTGCCAGCAGTGTCCCTAGCGGGAGGGCCGGGGTGACAGATACGCAGTATTTT
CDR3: CASSVPSGRAGVTDTQYF

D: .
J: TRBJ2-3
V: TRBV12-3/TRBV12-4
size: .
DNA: TGTGCCAGCAGTTTAATTAGTTCTGATACGCAGTATTTT
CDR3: CASSLISSDTQYF

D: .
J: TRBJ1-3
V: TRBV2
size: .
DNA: TGTGCCAGCAGTCAACAGCCGAGCTCTGGAAACACCATATATTTT
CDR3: CASSQQPSSGNTIYF

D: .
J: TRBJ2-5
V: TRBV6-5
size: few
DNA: TGTGCCAGCAGTTACGCAGGCCCGGGGACCCAGTACTTC
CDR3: CASSYAGPGTQYF

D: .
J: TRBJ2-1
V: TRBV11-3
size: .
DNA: TGTGCCAGCAGCTTAGATGGGGGGCACTACAATGAGCAGTTCTTC
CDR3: CASSLDGGHYNEQFF

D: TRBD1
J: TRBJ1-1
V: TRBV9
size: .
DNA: TGTGCCAGCAGCGTCCACCGGGACAGGAGGAACACTGAAGCTTTCTTT
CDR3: CASSVHRDRRNTEAFF

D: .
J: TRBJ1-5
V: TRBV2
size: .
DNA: TGTGCCAGCAGTGATCCGGGGTATAGCAATCAGCCCCAGCATTTT
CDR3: CASSDPGYSNQPQHF

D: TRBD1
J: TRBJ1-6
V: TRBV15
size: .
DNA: TGTGCCACCAGCAGACTTGGGACAGGGCTTTCACCCCTCCACTTT
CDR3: CATSRLGTGLSPLHF

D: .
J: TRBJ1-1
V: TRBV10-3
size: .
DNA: TGTGCCACCCGAGTACCAGGGTTTGACACTGAAGCTTTCTTT
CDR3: CATRVPGFDTEAFF

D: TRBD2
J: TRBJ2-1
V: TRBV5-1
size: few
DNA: TGCGCCAGCAGTGGAACTAGCGGGGGGGATCTAGAGCAGTTCTTC
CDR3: CASSGTSGGDLEQFF

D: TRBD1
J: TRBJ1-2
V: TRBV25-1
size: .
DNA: TGTGCCAGCAGCGGCGACAGGGCGGGCACCTATGGCTACACCTTC
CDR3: CASSGDRAGTYGYTF

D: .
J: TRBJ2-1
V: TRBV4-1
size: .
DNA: TGCGCCAGCAGCCAAGGTCCCTCTGGAGCCCCGAGGCATGAGCAGTTCTTC
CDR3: CASSQGPSGAPRHEQFF

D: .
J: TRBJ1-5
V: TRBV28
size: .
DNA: TGTGCCAGCAGTTTCGCCCCTTGGATGGCCCAGCATTTT
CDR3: CASSFAPWMAQHF

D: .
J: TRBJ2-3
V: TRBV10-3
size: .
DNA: TGTGCCATCAGTGCCCGGGACTCCGCAGATACGCAGTATTTT
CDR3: CAISARDSADTQYF

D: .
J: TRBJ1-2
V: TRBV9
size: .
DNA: TGTGCCAGCAGCGTAATCCGGGGCGGCTATGGCTACACCTTC
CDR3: CASSVIRGGYGYTF

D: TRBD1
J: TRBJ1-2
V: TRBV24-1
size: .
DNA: TGTGCCTCCCGGGACAGGGATAACTATGGCTACACCTTC
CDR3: CASRDRDNYGYTF

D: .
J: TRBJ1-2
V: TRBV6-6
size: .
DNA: TGTGCCAGCAGCCCAGGTTCCATAGGTGGCACCTTC
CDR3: CASSPGSIGGTF

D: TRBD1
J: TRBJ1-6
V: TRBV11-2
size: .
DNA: TGTGCCAGCAGCTTACACCGACAGGGGGCGTCTAATAATTCACCCCTCCACTTT
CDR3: CASSLHRQGASNNSPLHF

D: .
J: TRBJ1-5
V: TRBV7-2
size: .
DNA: TGTGCCAGCAGCTGGGCCTTTTATCAGCCCCAGCATTTT
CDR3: CASSWAFYQPQHF

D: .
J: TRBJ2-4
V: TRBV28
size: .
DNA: TGTGCCAGCAGTTTACCCCTTAGGTCTGAGGCCAAAAACATTCAGTACTTC
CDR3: CASSLPLRSEAKNIQYF

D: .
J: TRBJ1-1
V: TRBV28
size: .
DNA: TGTGCCAGCGATCGCGGGGACCGGAACACTGAAGCTTTCTTT
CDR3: CASDRGDRNTEAFF

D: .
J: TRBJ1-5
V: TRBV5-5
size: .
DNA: TGTGCCAGCAGCTTGGCCCAAGCCACTGGCAATCAGCCCCAGCATTTT
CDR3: CASSLAQATGNQPQHF

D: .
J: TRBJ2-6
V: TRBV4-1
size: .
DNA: TGCGCCAGCAGCCAGAGCCGACAGGGGAGGGTTGGGGCCAACGTCCTGACTTTC
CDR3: CASSQSRQGRVGANVLTF

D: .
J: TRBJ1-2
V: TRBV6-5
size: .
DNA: TGTGCCAGCAGTCACCCGGGGGGCGGGGACTATGGCTACACCTTC
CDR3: CASSHPGGGDYGYTF

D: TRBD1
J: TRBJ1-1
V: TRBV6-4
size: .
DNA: TGTGCCAGCAGGCCGGACAGGGGGGTCAACACTGAAGCTTTCTTT
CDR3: CASRPDRGVNTEAFF

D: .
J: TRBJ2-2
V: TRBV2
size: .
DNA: TGTGCCAGCAGTGACGGACAGAGGGGGACCGGGGAGCTGTTTTTT
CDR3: CASSDGQRGTGELFF

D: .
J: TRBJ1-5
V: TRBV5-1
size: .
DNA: TGCGCCAGCAGCGAGGGGACATCTCAGCCCCAGCATTTT
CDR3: CASSEGTSQPQHF

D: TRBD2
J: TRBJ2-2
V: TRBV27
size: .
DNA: TGTGCCAGCAGTTTATCGGGGACTAGCCCCGGGGAGCTGTTTTTT
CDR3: CASSLSGTSPGELFF

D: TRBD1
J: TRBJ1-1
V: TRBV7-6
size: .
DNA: TGTGCCAGCAGCCAGGGGGGTAGTGGGAGCCCTGAAGCTTTCTTT
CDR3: CASSQGGSGSPEAFF

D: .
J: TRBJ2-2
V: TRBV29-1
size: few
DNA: TGCAGCGTTGTTCCCGGGGGAACCACCGGGGAGCTGTTTTTT
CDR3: CSVVPGGTTGELFF

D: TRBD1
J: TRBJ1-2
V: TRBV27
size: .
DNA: TGTGCCAGCAGTCTGGGACAGGGGTTTGGTGGCTACACCTTC
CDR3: CASSLGQGFGGYTF